This T cell receptor beta chain was captured by sequencing in a study of shared clonotypes between healthy human individuals (dated by TCRdb to about 2020). For context, the study as a whole: The cohort comprised a couple of women and a few men aged 18 to 49 years. For each donor, three plates each were used for CD4 naive and CD4 memory, two plates were used for CD8 naive, and one plate was used for CD8 memory. The study deeply sequenced blood TCR repertoires of roughly five healthy adults to estimate repertoire size and the extent of clonotype sharing between individuals. Libraries were prepared and TCR repertoires were sequenced by different laboratories using diverse techniques, in order to increase sequencing depth and limit assay-specific biases. Between about 0.94 and 10 billion PBMCs per donor were obtained by leukapheresis.

Concerning this clone: No antigen is known for it. No much larger clone is present one base from it, and per-base qualities are unavailable.

Points the paper makes about the study in general: Incomplete sequencing was indicated by rarefaction of sorted-subset datasets, despite the large sequencing depth. Higher generation probabilities were observed for clonotypes shared by all four sorted-subset donors than for non-shared clonotypes. Because the study included a small number of donors, the genetic and exposure-history diversity represented was limited. Sampling was restricted to blood, and TCR repertoires in tissues likely differ from the TCR repertoires found in blood. Based on pairwise subsampling, the degree of clonotype sharing among donors was expected to be affected by sequencing depth. Sharing across a few donors was observed for 4.5% to 6.5% of naive CD4, under 4% of naive CD8, 2% to 2.5% of memory CD4, and roughly 0.4% of memory CD8 clonotypes. Naive subsets generally had larger estimated clonotype richness than memory subsets did.

The donors were healthy, HIV-negative adults with no recently reported acute infections or vaccinations. All donors were Caucasian adults living in Nashville, Tennessee, USA. CD4+ T cells were enriched by magnetic negative selection; naive cells were then positively selected on CD45RA, and the negative fraction formed the memory subset. After blood collection by leukapheresis, PBMCs were isolated using Ficoll-Histopaque density gradient centrifugation and then cryopreserved in the vapor phase of liquid nitrogen. Purity and quantity of every magnetically sorted T cell population were checked by analytical flow cytometry. Genomic DNA was isolated from each sorted fraction and quantified by UV absorbance on a Nanodrop 2000c. V is clipped by 2 bases and J by 5 bases, and the sequence between their germline boundaries is 10 bases long. Reading from cysteine to phenylalanine, the CDR3 counts 15 amino acids. The retained sequence is limited to the CDR3, 45 bases, with the frame set at the first base. According to the germline V gene (reference sequence), CDR1 reads SEHNR and CDR2 reads FQNEAQ.

Using the deep immunoSEQ assay, multiplex PCR amplified TCR CDR3 regions from genomic DNA. Genomic DNA extracted from each cell subset was distributed evenly over all wells of several immunoSEQ 96-well plates, and each plate served as one replicate. Each replicate PCR for sorted subsets received around 210 ng genomic DNA, equal to 30,000 or so T cell genomes. Purified libraries were measured with a Qubit 3.0 fluorometer, size-checked on a Bioanalyzer 2100, and measured again with the KAPA Library Quantification kit. Every immunoSEQ 96-well plate was sequenced on a dedicated single-read 150-cycle Illumina NextSeq 550 flow cell. The authors' analysis ran thus. Because only junctional sequences without quality scores were contained in the immunoSEQ output, filtering matching that applied to full-length reads could not be performed. To assign V/J genes and CDR3, sequences were annotated using PyIR, a Python wrapper for IgBLAST v1.9, with IMGT germline references. Any read was removed if the V/J assignment was weak (E-value above 1e-6), the CDR3 was missing, or the read contained stop codons, out-of-frame junctions, or ambiguous translated residues. V3J clonotypes were defined as sequences sharing an identical inferred V gene, J gene, and CDR3 amino acid sequence. The percentage overlap between two repertoires was calculated by dividing the number of shared unique clonotypes by the size of the smaller repertoire. Richness of each repertoire was evaluated using RTK rarefaction, the Chao1 estimator, and Recon v2.1 estimates of unobserved clonotypes. Generation probabilities were computed with OLGA for all TCRbeta clonotypes obtained by the gDNA method from a handful of donors. Held by TCRdb, this immuneACCESS table contains in-frame sequences only and omits some clones. Under half of the omission traces to an unresolved V gene where checked; the cause of the rest is unknown. From that table come the V and J calls and clone size; the DNA was used to work out D and trimming. The sample table records about 1.1 million clones; about 80% of these occur just once. Roughly 0.62% of the sample goes to the ten largest clones.

The rearrangement joined TRBV7-9 to TRBJ1-6, with the D gene too uncertain to name. The TCR was taken from a man aged 18-30 years in good health. Some clones in this sample may be carry-over from other donors' samples. Sequencing used memory CD4+ T cells from PBMCs. The cell subset or site label here, explained by the study, means: CD45RA-negative fraction. CDR3 region: CASSLTSANNSPLHF. The nucleotides read TGTGCCAGCAGCTTAACGTCCGCCAATAATTCACCCCTCCACTTT.